Listed here are 13 T cell receptor beta chains from one sample, sequenced in a study of PD-L1 blockade in urothelial cancer. Clones were sequenced by immunoSEQ multiplex PCR, and TCRdb holds only the in-frame ones, with some missing. The data show 25,000 to 30,000 clones, approximately 79% seen once. The sample here was PBMCs, taken around atezolizumab (anti-PD-L1) treatment. The origin of the receptors is a middle-aged man with urothelial cancer.

This chain joins TRBV7-9 and TRBJ2-1; TRBD2 matches at 9 bases. CDR3 length equals 19 residues. The ends lost 1 base at V and 0 bases at J; junction bases unmatched: 10. Germline V lookup: CDR1 SEHNR, CDR2 FQNEAQ (reference sequence). The CDR3 nucleotides are TGTGCCAGCAGCTTAGAAGGAGAACTAGCGGGTAGCTCCTACAATGAGCAGTTCTTC. Its translation is CASSLEGELAGSSYNEQFF.

The sample holds a few counts of this clone. The chain has TRBV5-1 and TRBJ1-5; TRBD1 matches at 7 bases. Germline V gives CDR1 SGHRS, CDR2 YFSETQ. CDR3 size: 14 residues. The junction had 5 bases not matched to a gene; V was cut back by 4 bases and J by 4 bases. The CDR3 DNA reads as TGCGCCAGCAGCATGGGACAGACAAATCAGCCCCAGCATTTT. Protein sequence: CASSMGQTNQPQHF.

This clone was observed a handful of times. The chain uses TRBV6-1 and TRBJ1-2; the match to TRBD1 covers 7 bases. The CDR3 is 14 amino acids. Germline lookup yields CDR1 MNHNS and CDR2 SASEGT. V was clipped by 2 bases and J by 3 bases; unmatched bases: 3. Written as DNA, the CDR3 is TGTGCCAGCAGTGAATTAGGGACAGACTATGGCTACACCTTC. Translated, it gives CASSELGTDYGYTF.

This clone was seen more than once but under ten times. The chain links TRBV5-6 to TRBJ2-1, with D possibly matching TRBD2 (6 bases). The CDR3 totals 14 residues. CDR1 is SGHDT, CDR2 YYEEEE, per germline. Trimming cost V 7 bases and J 0 bases, with 11 bases left between them. The CDR3 sequence is CASYGGSSYNEQFF. The DNA of the CDR3 is TGTGCCAGCTACGGGGGAAGCTCCTACAATGAGCAGTTCTTC. The whole variable domain, remainder taken from reference TRBV5-6 and TRBJ2-1, is DAGVTQSPTHLIKTRGQQVTLRCSPKSGHDTVSWYQQALGQGPQFIFQYYEEEERQRGNFPDRFSGHQFPNYSSELNVNALLLGDSALYLCASYGGSSYNEQFFGPGTRLTVL.

This clone has a handful of counts. The rearrangement links TRBV2 to TRBJ2-7; 12 bases fit TRBD2. V lost 9 bases to trimming and J lost 3 bases; unmatched junction nucleotides: 3. The length of the CDR3 is 13 residues. Germline-derived CDR1 and CDR2 are SNHLY and FYNNEI. CDR3 nucleotide sequence: TGTGCCAGTCTAGCGGGGGGGTTCTACGAGCAGTACGTC. It translates to CASLAGGFYEQYV.

This clone occurred once. The chain couples TRBV28 to TRBJ1-5; no definite D call. CDR1 is MDHEN and CDR2 is SYDVKM in the germline V gene. This CDR3 is built from 13 residues. Trimming cost V 5 bases and J 0 bases, with 5 bases left between them. CDR3 in DNA: TGTGCCAGCAGTATCAATAGCAATCAGCCCCAGCATTTT. It is translated as CASSINSNQPQHF.

The chain couples TRBV19 to TRBJ2-2; TRBD1 is a possible D gene (5 bases). Germline V lookup: CDR1 LNHDA, CDR2 SQIVND (reference sequence). V lost 6 bases and J lost 1, with 15 bases in between. This CDR3 is built from 16 residues. CDR3 DNA sequence: TGTGCCAGTAGCCATGAGCAGGGCCGGAACACCGGGGAGCTGTTTTTT. It yields the protein CASSHEQGRNTGELFF.

This chain joins TRBV7-3 and TRBJ1-2; D is uncertain. The CDR3 has 14 amino acids. V was trimmed by 3 bases and J by 4 bases, leaving 12 bases between them. Germline-derived CDR1 and CDR2 are SGHTA and FQGTGA. The CDR3 DNA reads as TGTGCCAGCAGCTTGGGTCCAGGTACCTATGGCTACACCTTC. Its translation is CASSLGPGTYGYTF.

CDR3 sequence: CASGLEGLMNTEAFF. The CDR3 DNA reads as TGTGCTAGTGGTTTGGAAGGACTCATGAACACTGAAGCTTTCTTT. The J gene is TRBJ1-1, the V gene TRBV12-5, with no clear D. Germline CDR1 and CDR2: LGHNT and FRNRAP. Trimming cost V 1 base and J 0 bases, with 9 bases left between them. CDR3 length: 15 residues.

This clone was recorded only once. The CDR3 DNA reads as TGCGCCAGCAGTCCGGAACAGGGGGACTCCTACGAGCAGTACGTC. Residues: CASSPEQGDSYEQYV. V gene TRBV23-1 combines with J gene TRBJ2-7; 8 nucleotides align to TRBD1. TRBV23-1 is marked as an open reading frame, function uncertain. This CDR3 is 15 amino acids long. With V trimmed by 4 bases and J by 0 bases, 5 bases remained unmatched.

This rearrangement joins TRBV5-1 to TRBJ2-1, with a possible D match to TRBD2 (5 bases). Germline CDR1 is SGHRS and CDR2 is YFSETQ. V lost 0 bases and J 0 bases, leaving 7 bases between the germline ends. The CDR3 has 15 residues. The chain's CDR3 is CASSLERFSYNEQFF. CDR3 bases: TGCGCCAGCAGCTTGGAGCGGTTCTCCTACAATGAGCAGTTCTTC.

The chain carries TRBV9 and TRBJ1-1, with D hard to call. CDR1 and CDR2 (germline): SGDLS, YYNGEE. V was pared by 5 bases and J by 0 bases, with 8 bases between. The CDR3 consists of 13 residues. CDR3 nucleotides: TGTGCCAGCAGTGAGACAATGAACACTGAAGCTTTCTTT. Translation: CASSETMNTEAFF.

The chain links TRBV15 to TRBJ1-1, with D unresolved. The CDR3 consists of 16 residues. Trimming shortened V by 4 bases and J by 6 bases, and 21 bases separated the two germline ends. Germline-derived CDR1 and CDR2 are LNHNV and YYDKDF (reference sequence). CDR3 nucleotide sequence: TGTGCCACCAGCACACGAAATTTGGCCACGGGGTCTGAAGCTTTCTTT. It encodes CATSTRNLATGSEAFF. Supplemented by reference TRBV15 and TRBJ1-1, the full variable domain reads DAMVIQNPRYQVTQFGKPVTLSCSQTLNHNVMYWYQQKSSQAPKLLFHYYDKDFNNEADTPDNFQSRRPNTSFCFLDIRSPGLGDTAMYLCATSTRNLATGSEAFFGQGTRLTVV.